The 12 T cell receptor beta chains given below trace back to one sample, sequenced in a study of blood T cell repertoires in COVID-19. The repertoire was sequenced with immunoSEQ multiplex PCR; TCRdb's copy has only in-frame clones and lacks some. The sample holds about 240,000 clones; around four fifths are singletons and the top ten take more than 6%. Specimen: peripheral blood. These receptors all stem from a woman aged 60-75 years with active or convalescent COVID-19.

The chain employs TRBV5-1 and TRBJ1-1; 7 nucleotides agree with TRBD1. The CDR3 extends over 15 amino acids. CDR1 and CDR2 (germline): SGHRS, YFSETQ. V shed 4 bases, J shed 6 bases, and the junction held 12 bases outside the gene matches. CDR3 loop: CASSNDQGVVAEAFF. The CDR3 DNA reads TGCGCCAGCAGCAACGACCAGGGGGTCGTCGCTGAAGCTTTCTTT.

The V gene is TRBV5-1, the J gene TRBJ2-3, with 8 bases fitting TRBD2. The CDR3 is 16 residues long. Germline loops: CDR1 SGHRS, CDR2 YFSETQ. J gave up 2 bases and V 3 bases, and 8 bases lay outside the gene matches. CDR3 loop: CASSSQAGVPTDTQYF. In DNA form, the CDR3 reads TGCGCCAGCAGCTCCCAAGCGGGAGTCCCCACAGATACGCAGTATTTT.

The V gene is TRBV2, the J gene TRBJ2-1, with 8 bases aligning to TRBD2. The germline V gene encodes CDR1 SNHLY and CDR2 FYNNEI. The CDR3 totals 15 residues. J was trimmed by 6 bases and V by 4 bases; bases with no gene match: 8. CDR3 sequence: CASSGLAGGFNEQFF. The CDR3 DNA follows: TGTGCCAGCAGTGGGCTGGCGGGGGGTTTCAATGAGCAGTTCTTC.

This chain connects TRBV11-3 to TRBJ1-1; D uncertain. With 3 bases removed from V and 0 bases from J, the gap between germline ends came to 8 bases. Germline CDR1 is SGHNT and CDR2 is YENEEA. The CDR3 totals 14 residues. CDR3 DNA sequence: TGTGCCAGCAGCTTGCGGGAGATGAACACTGAAGCTTTCTTT. Amino acid sequence: CASSLREMNTEAFF.

This clone has just one count. The chain recombines TRBV9 with TRBJ2-3, with no clear D. In germline, CDR1 is SGDLS, CDR2 YYNGEE. This CDR3 spans 14 amino acids. V gave up 0 bases and J gave up 0 bases, with 5 bases separating them. The CDR3 is CASSVDGSTDTQYF. CDR3 DNA sequence: TGTGCCAGCAGCGTAGACGGTAGCACAGATACGCAGTATTTT.

This clone occurred once. The gene calls are TRBV5-4 and TRBJ1-1; 7 bases align to TRBD1. The length of the CDR3 is 13 residues. CDR1 and CDR2 from the germline V gene are SGHNT and YYREEE (reference sequence). J gave up 7 bases and V 4 bases, and 7 bases lay outside the gene matches. The DNA for the CDR3 is TGTGCCAGCAGCGGCGGACAGGATCTTGAAGCTTTCTTT. Its translation: CASSGGQDLEAFF.

About this clone itself: A junction boundary mismatches the germline segment, possibly from a read error. V gene TRBV7-7 combines with J gene TRBJ2-1, with 10 positions matching TRBD2. Germline loops: CDR1 SSHAT, CDR2 FNYEAQ (reference sequence). CDR3 length: 16 amino acids. CDR3 DNA: TGTGCTAGCAGTCCACTGACTAGCGGGCCATACAATGAGCAGTTCTTC. Amino acid sequence: CASSPLTSGPYNEQFF.

The chain employs TRBV7-2 and TRBJ1-3; D may be TRBD1 (6 bases). Germline CDR1 and CDR2: SGHTA and FQGNSA. Trimming shortened V by 5 bases and J by 0 bases, and 14 bases separated the two germline ends. This CDR3 is built from 16 residues. This chain's CDR3 is CASSPYRVPSGNTIYF. The CDR3 coding sequence is TGTGCCAGCAGCCCGTACAGGGTCCCCTCTGGAAACACCATATATTTT.

This clone has just one count. The chain couples TRBV9 to TRBJ2-5; no clear D. Germline CDR1 and CDR2: SGDLS and YYNGEE. The CDR3 sequence is 13 residues long. Trimming pared 0 bases from V and 3 bases from J, leaving 6 bases between. The chain's CDR3 is CASSVGLKETQYF. The CDR3 bases are TGTGCCAGCAGCGTAGGGCTGAAAGAGACCCAGTACTTC.

This rearrangement joins TRBV18 to TRBJ2-1; TRBD1 aligns across 9 bases. The CDR3 spans 15 residues. V lost 3 bases and J lost 7; bases outside the gene matches: 7. Looked up from germline, CDR1 is KGHSH and CDR2 is LQKENI. The CDR3, as DNA: TGTGCCAGCTCACCTCGGACAGGGGATGGGAATGAGCAGTTCTTC. Protein: CASSPRTGDGNEQFF.

Comments on this clone: The same CDR3 is also encoded by other DNA sequences in this sample. The chain links TRBV5-6 to TRBJ1-1; the match to TRBD1 covers 8 bases. The CDR3 is made up of 15 amino acids. V gave up 4 bases and J gave up 5 bases; unmatched junction bases: 10. In germline, CDR1 is SGHDT, CDR2 YYEEEE. The CDR3 loop is CASSPNRGLGTEAFF. The CDR3 DNA reads as TGTGCCAGCAGCCCCAACAGGGGGTTAGGGACTGAAGCTTTCTTT.

The rearrangement joins TRBV6-6 to TRBJ1-5; TRBD1 matches 8 bases. The CDR3 extends over 14 amino acids. Looked up from germline, CDR1 is MNHNY and CDR2 is SVGAGI (reference sequence). V shed 2 bases and J 7 bases; nucleotides not matched to a gene: 4. CDR3: CASSYGQGVQPQHF. CDR3 nucleotide sequence: TGTGCCAGCAGTTACGGACAGGGTGTCCAGCCCCAGCATTTT.